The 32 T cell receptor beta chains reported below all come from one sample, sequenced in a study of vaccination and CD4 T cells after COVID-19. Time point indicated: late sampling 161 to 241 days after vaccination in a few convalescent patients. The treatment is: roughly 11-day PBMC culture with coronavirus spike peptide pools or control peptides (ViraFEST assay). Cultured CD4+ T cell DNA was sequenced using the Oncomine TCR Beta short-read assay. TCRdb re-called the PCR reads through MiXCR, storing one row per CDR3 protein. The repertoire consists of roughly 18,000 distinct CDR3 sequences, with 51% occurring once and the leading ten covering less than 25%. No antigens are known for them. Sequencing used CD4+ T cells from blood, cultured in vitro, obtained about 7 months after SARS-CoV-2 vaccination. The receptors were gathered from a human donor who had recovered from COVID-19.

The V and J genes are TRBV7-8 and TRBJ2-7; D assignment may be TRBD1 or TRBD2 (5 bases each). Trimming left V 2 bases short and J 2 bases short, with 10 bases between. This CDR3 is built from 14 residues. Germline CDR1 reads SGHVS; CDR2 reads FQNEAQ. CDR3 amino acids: CASSLWDGTYEQYF. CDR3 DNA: TGTGCCAGCAGCTTATGGGACGGAACCTACGAGCAGTACTTC.

The CDR3 region is CASSFRGQMNTEAFF. The CDR3 bases are TGTGCCAGCAGCTTCAGGGGACAAATGAACACTGAAGCTTTCTTT. J is TRBJ1-1 and V is TRBV7-2, with a tentative D call TRBD1 (6 bases). Trimming took off 3 bases at V and 0 bases at J, with 11 bases between the two ends. The CDR3 is 15 residues long. Looked up from germline, CDR1 is SGHTA and CDR2 is FQGNSA.

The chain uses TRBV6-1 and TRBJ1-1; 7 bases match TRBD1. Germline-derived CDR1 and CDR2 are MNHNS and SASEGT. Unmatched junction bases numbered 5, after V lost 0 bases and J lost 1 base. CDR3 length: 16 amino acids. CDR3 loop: CASSEALRGQNTEAFF. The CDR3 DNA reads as TGTGCCAGCAGTGAAGCGCTAAGGGGGCAGAACACTGAAGCTTTCTTT.

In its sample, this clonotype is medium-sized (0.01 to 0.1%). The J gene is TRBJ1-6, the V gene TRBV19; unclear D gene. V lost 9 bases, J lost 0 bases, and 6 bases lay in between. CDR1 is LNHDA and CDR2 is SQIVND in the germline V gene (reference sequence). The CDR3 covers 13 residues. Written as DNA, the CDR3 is TGTGCCAGCGCCGGCTCCTATAATTCACCCCTCCACTTT. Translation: CASAGSYNSPLHF.

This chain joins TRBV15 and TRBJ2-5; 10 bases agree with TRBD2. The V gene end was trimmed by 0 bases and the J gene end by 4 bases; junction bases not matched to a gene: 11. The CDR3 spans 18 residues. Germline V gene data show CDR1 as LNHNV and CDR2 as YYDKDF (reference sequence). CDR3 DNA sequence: TGTGCCACCAGCAGAGATGGGCTAGCGGGAGATCGGCGAGAGACCCAGTACTTC. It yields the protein CATSRDGLAGDRRETQYF.

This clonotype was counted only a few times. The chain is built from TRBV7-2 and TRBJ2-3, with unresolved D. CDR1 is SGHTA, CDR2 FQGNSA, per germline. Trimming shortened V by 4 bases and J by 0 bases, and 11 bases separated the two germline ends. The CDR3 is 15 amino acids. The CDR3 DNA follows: TGTGCCAGCAGCTCCGGGCCCGAGAGCACAGATACGCAGTATTTT. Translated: CASSSGPESTDTQYF.

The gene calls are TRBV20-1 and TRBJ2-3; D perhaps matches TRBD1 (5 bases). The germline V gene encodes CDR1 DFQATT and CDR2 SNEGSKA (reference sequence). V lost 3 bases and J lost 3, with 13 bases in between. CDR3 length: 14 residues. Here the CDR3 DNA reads TGCAGTGCTAGGAGCAGGGTAGGGACAGATACGCAGTATTTT. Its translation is CSARSRVGTDTQYF.

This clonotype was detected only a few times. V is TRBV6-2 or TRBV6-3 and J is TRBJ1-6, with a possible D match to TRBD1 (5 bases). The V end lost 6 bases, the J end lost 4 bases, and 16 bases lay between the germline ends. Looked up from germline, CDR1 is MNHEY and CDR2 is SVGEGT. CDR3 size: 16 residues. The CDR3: CASRPGLSVYNSPLHF. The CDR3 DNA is TGTGCCAGCAGACCGGGACTGAGTGTTTATAATTCACCCCTCCACTTT.

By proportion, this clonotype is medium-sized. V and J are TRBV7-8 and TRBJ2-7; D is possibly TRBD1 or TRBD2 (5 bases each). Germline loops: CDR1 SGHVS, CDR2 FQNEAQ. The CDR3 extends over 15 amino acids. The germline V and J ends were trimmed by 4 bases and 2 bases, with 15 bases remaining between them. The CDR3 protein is CASSSPGRRTYEQYF. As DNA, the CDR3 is TGTGCCAGCAGCTCACCGGGACGGCGGACCTACGAGCAGTACTTC.

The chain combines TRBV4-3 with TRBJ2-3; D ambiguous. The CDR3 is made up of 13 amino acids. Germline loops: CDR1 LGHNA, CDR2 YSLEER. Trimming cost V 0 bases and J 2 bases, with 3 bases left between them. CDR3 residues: CASSQDITDTQYF. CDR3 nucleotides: TGCGCCAGCAGCCAAGATATCACAGATACGCAGTATTTT.

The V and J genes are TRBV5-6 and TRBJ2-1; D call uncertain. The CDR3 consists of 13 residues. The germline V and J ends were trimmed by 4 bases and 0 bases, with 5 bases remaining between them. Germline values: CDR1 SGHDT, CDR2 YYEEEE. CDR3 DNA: TGTGCCAGCAGCCCACCCTCCTACAATGAGCAGTTCTTC. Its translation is CASSPPSYNEQFF.

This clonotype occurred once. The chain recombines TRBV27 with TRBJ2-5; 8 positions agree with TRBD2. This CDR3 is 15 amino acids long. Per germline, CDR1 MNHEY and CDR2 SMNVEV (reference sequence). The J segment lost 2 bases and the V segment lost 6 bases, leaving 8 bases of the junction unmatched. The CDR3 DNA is TGTGCCAGCAGGCGTCGACTAGCGCGACAAGAGACCCAGTACTTC. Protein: CASRRRLARQETQYF.

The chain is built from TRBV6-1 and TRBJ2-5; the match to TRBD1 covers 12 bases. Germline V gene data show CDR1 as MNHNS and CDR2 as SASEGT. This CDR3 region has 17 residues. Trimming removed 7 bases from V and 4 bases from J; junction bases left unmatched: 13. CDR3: CASKQDTGTGGGETQYF. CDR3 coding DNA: TGTGCCAGCAAGCAAGACACCGGGACAGGGGGCGGAGAGACCCAGTACTTC.

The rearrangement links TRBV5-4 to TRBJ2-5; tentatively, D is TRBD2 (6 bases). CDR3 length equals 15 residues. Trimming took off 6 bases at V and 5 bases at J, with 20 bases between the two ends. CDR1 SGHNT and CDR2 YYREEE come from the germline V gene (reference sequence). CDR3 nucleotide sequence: TGTGCCAGCAATCTATCTTCTACCGGAGGGGAGACCCAGTACTTC. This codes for CASNLSSTGGETQYF.

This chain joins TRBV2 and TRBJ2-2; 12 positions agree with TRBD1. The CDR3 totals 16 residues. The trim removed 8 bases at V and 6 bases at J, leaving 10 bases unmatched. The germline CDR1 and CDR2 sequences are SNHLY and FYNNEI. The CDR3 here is CASGTPGQGASGELFF. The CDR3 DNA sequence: TGTGCCAGCGGTACGCCGGGACAGGGGGCCTCCGGGGAGCTGTTTTTT.

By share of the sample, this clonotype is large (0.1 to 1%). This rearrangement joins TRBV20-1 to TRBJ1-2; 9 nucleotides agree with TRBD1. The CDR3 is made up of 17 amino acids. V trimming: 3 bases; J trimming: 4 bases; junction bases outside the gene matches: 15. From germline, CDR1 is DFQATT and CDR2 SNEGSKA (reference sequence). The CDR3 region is CSASGLRDRASGYGYTF. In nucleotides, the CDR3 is TGCAGTGCTAGTGGGCTTAGGGACAGGGCCTCGGGCTATGGCTACACCTTC.

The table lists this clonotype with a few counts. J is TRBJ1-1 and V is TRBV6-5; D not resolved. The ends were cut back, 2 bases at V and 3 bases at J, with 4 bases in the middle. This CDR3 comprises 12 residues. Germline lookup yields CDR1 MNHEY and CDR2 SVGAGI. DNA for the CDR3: TGTGCCAGCAGTTACACAGACACTGAAGCTTTCTTT. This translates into CASSYTDTEAFF.

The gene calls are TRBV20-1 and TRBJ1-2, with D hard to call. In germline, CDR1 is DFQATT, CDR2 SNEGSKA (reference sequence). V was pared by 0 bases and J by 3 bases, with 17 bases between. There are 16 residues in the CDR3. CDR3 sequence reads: CSAREMDGRVDYGYTF. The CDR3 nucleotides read TGCAGTGCTAGAGAGATGGACGGGCGGGTAGACTATGGCTACACCTTC.

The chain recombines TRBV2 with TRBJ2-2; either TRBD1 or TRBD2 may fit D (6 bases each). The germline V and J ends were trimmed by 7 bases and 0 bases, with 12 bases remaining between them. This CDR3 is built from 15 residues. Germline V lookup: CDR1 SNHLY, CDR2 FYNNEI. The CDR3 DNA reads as TGTGCCAGCATCTTCGGGGGCGCGAACACCGGGGAGCTGTTTTTT. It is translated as CASIFGGANTGELFF.

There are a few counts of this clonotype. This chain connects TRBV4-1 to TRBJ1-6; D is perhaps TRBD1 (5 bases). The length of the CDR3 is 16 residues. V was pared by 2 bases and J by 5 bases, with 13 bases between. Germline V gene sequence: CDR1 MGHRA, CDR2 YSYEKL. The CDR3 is CASSQQDSLDNSPLHF. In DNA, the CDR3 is TGCGCCAGCAGCCAACAAGACAGTTTGGATAATTCACCCCTCCACTTT.

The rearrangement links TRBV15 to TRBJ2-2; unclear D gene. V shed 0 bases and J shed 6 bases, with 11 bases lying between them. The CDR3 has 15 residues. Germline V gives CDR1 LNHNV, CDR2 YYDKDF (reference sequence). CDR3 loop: CATSRDFGYAGELFF. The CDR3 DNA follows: TGTGCCACCAGCAGAGATTTCGGTTATGCCGGGGAGCTGTTTTTT.

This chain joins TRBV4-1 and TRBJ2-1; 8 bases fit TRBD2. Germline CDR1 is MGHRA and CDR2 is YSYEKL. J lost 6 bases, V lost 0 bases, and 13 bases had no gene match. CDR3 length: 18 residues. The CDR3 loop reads CASSQDRFGLALTNEQFF. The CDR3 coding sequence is TGCGCCAGCAGCCAAGATCGGTTCGGACTAGCTCTGACCAATGAGCAGTTCTTC.

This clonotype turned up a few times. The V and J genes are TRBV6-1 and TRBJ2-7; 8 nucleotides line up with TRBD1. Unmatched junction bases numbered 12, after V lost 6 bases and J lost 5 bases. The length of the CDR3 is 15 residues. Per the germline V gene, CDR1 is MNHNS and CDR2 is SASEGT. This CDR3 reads CASSLGQGWFNEQYF. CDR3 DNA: TGTGCCAGCAGCCTTGGACAGGGTTGGTTTAACGAGCAGTACTTC.

CDR3 residues: CASSLASGGASSYEQYF. The CDR3 region has the DNA TGTGCCAGCAGCTTAGCTAGCGGGGGGGCCTCTTCCTACGAGCAGTACTTC. V and J are TRBV7-8 and TRBJ2-7, with 11 nucleotides matching TRBD2. Germline CDR1 reads SGHVS; CDR2 reads FQNEAQ. With 0 bases clipped from V and 1 base from J, the junction kept 5 bases outside the gene matches. The CDR3 contains 17 residues. Full variable domain (missing parts from reference TRBV7-8 and TRBJ2-7): GAGVSQSPRYKVAKRGQDVALRCDPISGHVSLFWYQQALGQGPEFLTYFQNEAQLDKSGLPSDRFFAERPEGSVSTLKIQRTQQEDSAVYLCASSLASGGASSYEQYFGPGTRLTVT.

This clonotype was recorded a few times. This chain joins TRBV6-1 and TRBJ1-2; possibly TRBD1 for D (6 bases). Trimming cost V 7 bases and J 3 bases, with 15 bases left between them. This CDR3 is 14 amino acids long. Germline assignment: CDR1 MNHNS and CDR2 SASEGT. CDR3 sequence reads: CASTRLDRDYGYTF. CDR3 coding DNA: TGTGCCAGCACCCGACTGGACAGAGACTATGGCTACACCTTC.

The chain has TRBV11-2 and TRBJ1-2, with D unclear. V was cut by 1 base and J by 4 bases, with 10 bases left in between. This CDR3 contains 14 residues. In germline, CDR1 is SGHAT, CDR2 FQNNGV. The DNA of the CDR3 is TGTGCCAGCAGCTTAGCAGGCGGAGGCTATGGCTACACCTTC. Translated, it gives CASSLAGGGYGYTF.

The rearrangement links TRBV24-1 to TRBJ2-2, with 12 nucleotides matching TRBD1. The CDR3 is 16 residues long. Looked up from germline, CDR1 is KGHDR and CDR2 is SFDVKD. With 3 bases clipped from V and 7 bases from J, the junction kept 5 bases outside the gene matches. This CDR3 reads CATSDPGQGAHGELFF. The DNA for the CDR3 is TGTGCCACCAGTGATCCGGGACAGGGGGCTCACGGGGAGCTGTTTTTT.

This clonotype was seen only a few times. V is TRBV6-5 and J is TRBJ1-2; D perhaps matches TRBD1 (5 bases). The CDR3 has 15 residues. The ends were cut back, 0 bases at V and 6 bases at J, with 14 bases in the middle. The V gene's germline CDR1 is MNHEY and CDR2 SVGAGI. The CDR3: CASSYSRAGGDGYTF. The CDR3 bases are TGTGCCAGCAGTTACTCGAGGGCGGGGGGAGATGGCTACACCTTC.

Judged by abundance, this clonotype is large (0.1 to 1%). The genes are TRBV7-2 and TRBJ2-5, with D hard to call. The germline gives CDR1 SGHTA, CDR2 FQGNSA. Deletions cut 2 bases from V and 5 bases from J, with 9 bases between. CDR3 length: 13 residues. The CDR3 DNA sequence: TGTGCCAGCAGCTTATCCCTGGGGGAGACCCAGTACTTC. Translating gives CASSLSLGETQYF.

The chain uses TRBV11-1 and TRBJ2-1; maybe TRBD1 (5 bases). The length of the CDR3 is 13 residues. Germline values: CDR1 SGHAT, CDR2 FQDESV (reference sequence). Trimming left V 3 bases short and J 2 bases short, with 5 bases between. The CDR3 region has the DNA TGTGCCAGCAGCTTGGGGCCCTACAATGAGCAGTTCTTC. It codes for CASSLGPYNEQFF.

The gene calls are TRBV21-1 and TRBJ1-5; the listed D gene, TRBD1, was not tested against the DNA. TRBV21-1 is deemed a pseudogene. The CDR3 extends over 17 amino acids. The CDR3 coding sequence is TGTGCCAGCAGCGCGTTAAGTAGGGGGCCGCGAGATCAGCCCCAGCATTTT. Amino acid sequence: CASSALSRGPRDQPQHF.

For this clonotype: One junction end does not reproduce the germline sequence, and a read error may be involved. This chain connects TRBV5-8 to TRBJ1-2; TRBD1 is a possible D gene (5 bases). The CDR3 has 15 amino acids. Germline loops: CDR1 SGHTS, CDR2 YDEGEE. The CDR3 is CASSLGGGGHIGYTF. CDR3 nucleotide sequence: TGTGCCAGCAGTTTGGGCGGTGGGGGTCATATCGGCTACACCTTC.